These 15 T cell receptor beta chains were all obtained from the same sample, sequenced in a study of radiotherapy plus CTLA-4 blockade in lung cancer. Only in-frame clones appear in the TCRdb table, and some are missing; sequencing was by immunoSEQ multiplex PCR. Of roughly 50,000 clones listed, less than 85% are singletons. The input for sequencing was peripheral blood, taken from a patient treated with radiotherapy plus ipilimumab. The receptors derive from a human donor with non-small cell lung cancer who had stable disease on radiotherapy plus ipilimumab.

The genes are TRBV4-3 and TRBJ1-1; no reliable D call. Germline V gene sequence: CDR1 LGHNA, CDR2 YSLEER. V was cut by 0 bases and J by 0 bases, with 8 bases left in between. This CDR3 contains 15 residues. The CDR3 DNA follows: TGCGCCAGCAGCCAAGAAATGAGGATGAACACTGAAGCTTTCTTT. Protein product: CASSQEMRMNTEAFF.

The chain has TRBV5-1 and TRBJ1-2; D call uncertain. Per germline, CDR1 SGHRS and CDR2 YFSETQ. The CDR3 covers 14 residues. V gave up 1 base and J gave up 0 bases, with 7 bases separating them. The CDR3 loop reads CASSLLGANYGYTF. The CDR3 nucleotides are TGCGCCAGCAGCTTGTTAGGCGCTAACTATGGCTACACCTTC.

CDR3 bases: TGTGCCAGCAGAGGGCACGGACAGGGAGCAAATCAGCCCCAGCATTTT. Translating it yields CASRGHGQGANQPQHF. The genes are TRBV2 and TRBJ1-5; 8 nucleotides agree with TRBD1. CDR1 and CDR2 (germline): SNHLY, FYNNEI. V lost 6 bases to trimming and J lost 4 bases; unmatched junction nucleotides: 11. CDR3 length equals 16 residues.

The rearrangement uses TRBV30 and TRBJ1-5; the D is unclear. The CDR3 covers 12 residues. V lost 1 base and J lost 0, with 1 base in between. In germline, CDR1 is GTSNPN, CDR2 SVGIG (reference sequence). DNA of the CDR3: TGTGCCTGGAGTGATAGCAATCAGCCCCAGCATTTT. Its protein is CAWSDSNQPQHF.

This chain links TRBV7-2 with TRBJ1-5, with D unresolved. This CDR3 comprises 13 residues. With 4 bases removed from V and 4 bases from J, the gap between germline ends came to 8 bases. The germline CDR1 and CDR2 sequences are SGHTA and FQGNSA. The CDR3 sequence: CASSSNMNQPQHF. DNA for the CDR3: TGTGCCAGCAGCTCAAACATGAATCAGCCCCAGCATTTT.

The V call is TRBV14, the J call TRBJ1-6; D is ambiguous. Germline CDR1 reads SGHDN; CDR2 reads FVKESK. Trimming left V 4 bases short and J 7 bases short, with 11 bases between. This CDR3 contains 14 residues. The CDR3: CASSLMSLNSPLHF. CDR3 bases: TGTGCCAGCAGCCTGATGAGTCTCAATTCACCCCTCCACTTT.

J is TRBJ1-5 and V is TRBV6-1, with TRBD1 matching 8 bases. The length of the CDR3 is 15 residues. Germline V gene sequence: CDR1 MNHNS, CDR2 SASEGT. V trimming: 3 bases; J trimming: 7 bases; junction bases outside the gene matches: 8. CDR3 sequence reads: CASSEHVDRGQPQHF. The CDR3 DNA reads TGTGCCAGCAGTGAGCACGTAGACAGGGGCCAGCCCCAGCATTTT.

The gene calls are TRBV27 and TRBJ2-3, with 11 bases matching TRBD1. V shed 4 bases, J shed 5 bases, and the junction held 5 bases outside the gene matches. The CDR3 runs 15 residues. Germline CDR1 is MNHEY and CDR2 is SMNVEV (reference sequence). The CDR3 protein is CASSWGQGGGDTQYF. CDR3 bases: TGTGCCAGCAGTTGGGGACAGGGGGGTGGAGATACGCAGTATTTT.

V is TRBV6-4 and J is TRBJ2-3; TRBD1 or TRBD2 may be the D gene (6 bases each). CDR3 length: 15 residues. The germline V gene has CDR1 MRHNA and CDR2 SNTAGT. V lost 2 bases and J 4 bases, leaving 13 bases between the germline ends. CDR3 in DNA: TGTGCCAGCAGTGACGGGCCAGGGGAGGCAGATACGCAGTATTTT. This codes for CASSDGPGEADTQYF.

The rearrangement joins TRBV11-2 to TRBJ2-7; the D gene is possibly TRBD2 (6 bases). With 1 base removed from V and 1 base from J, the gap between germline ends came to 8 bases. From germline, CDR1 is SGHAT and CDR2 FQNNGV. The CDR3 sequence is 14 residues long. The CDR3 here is CASSLGGTSYEQYF. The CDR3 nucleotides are TGTGCCAGCAGCTTAGGGGGGACTTCCTACGAGCAGTACTTC.

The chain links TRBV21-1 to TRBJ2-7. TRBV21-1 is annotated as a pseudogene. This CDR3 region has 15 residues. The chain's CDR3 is CASTSWGGESYEQYF. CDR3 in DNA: TGTGCCAGCACTTCTTGGGGTGGGGAATCCTACGAGCAGTACTTC.

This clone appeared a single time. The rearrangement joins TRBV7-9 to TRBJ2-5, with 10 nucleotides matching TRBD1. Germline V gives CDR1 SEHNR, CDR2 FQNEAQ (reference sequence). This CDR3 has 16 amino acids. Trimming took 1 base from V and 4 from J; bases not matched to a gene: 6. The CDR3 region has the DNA TGTGCCAGCAGCTTAGGGGACAGGGGCCTTTCAGAGACCCAGTACTTC. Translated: CASSLGDRGLSETQYF.

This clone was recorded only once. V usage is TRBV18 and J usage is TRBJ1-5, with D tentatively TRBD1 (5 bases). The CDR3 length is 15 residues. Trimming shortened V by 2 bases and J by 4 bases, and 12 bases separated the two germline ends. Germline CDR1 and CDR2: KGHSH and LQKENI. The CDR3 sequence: CASSPAGWTNQPQHF. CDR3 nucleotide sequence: TGTGCCAGCTCACCAGCAGGGTGGACGAATCAGCCCCAGCATTTT.

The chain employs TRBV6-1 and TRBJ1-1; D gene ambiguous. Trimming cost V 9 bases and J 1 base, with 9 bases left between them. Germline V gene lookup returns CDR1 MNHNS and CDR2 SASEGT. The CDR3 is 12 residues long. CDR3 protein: CASYDKNTEAFF. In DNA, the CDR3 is TGTGCCAGTTATGACAAGAACACTGAAGCTTTCTTT.

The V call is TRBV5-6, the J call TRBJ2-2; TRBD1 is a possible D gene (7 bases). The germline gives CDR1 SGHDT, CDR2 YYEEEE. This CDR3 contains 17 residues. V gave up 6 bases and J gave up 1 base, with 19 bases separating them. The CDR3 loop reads CASILKGGTENTGELFF. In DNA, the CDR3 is TGTGCCAGCATCCTGAAGGGCGGGACAGAGAACACCGGGGAGCTGTTTTTT.